This T cell receptor beta chain comes out of a study of shared clonotypes between healthy human individuals. General study results and limits: Naive subsets typically showed greater estimated richness than memory subsets.

Concerning this clone itself: Its antigen is undetermined.

The method was immunoSEQ multiplex PCR; TCRdb's version includes in-frame clones alone and lacks a portion of them. The sample lists a few hundred thousand clones, 73% seen once, with 10% in the top ten. The V and J ends lost 5 bases and 13 bases respectively, with 16 bases between them. The CDR3 contains 12 residues. The germline V gene encodes CDR1 SGHVS and CDR2 FQNEAQ. This clonotype was obtained from a man aged 25 to 40 in good health. What was sequenced was memory CD4+ T cells sorted from blood. This sample's subset: CD45RA-negative fraction. J is TRBJ2-3 and V is TRBV7-8, with D tentatively TRBD1 or TRBD2 (5 bases each). The CDR3 nucleotides read TGTGCCAGCAGCGGACGGGGCGAACCGGAGTATTTT. Its protein is CASSGRGEPEYF.